This T cell receptor (beta chain) was observed in a study of CD4+ T cells in melanoma. CDR1 SGHNT and CDR2 YENEEA come from the germline V gene. The V end was cut by 5 bases, the J end by 10 bases, with 17 bases between. The CDR3 is made up of 13 amino acids. Assay: immunoSEQ multiplex PCR; the TCRdb copy retains only in-frame clones and omits some. The profile shows about 11,000 clones, 66% of them singletons. The rearrangement uses TRBV11-3 and TRBJ1-1; D uncertain. The sample taken for sequencing was cells from a culture (not recorded whether cultured in vitro). The TCR sequence derives from a human donor with melanoma. CDR3 protein: CASSPTSGTVAFF. The CDR3 DNA reads as TGTGCCAGCAGCCCCACCTCGGGAACCGTAGCTTTCTTT.